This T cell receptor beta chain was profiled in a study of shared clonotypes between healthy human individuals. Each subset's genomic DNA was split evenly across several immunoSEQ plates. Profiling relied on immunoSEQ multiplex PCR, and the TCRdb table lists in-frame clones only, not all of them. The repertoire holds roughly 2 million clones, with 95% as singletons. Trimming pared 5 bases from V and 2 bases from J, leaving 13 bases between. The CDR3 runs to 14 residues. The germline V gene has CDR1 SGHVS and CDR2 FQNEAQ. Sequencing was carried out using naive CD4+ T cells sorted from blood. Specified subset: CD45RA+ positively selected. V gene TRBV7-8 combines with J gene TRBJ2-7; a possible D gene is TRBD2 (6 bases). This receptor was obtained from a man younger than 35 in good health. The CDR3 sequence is CASSRSGLAYEQYF. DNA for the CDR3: TGTGCCAGCAGCCGGAGCGGGTTAGCCTACGAGCAGTACTTC.